The 11 T cell receptor beta chains in this list originate from one sample, sequenced in a study of T cells in Graves' hyperthyroidism and ophthalmopathy. TCR beta CDR3 regions were amplified from RNA transcripts. RT-PCR in the first round (using the HTBI primer set) targeted the TCR CDR3. TCRdb re-called the multiplex PCR reads with MiXCR, one entry per CDR3 protein. The sample records 610,000 or so distinct CDR3 sequences, about half being singletons. The specimen was peripheral blood or thyroid tissue (not recorded which). These receptors were collected from a woman younger than 30 with Graves' hyperthyroidism.

The rearrangement joins TRBV11-1 to TRBJ2-2; 9 nucleotides match TRBD2. Losses at the gene ends were 5 bases for V and 6 bases for J; bases not matched to a gene: 19. This CDR3 has 19 amino acids. Germline CDR1 SGHAT, CDR2 FQDESV (reference sequence). This chain's CDR3 is CASSPTRGAGGPIAGELFF. For the CDR3, the DNA is TGTGCCAGCAGCCCGACGAGGGGGGCGGGAGGGCCGATTGCCGGGGAGCTGTTTTTT.

This rearrangement joins TRBV9 to TRBJ1-1, with 7 bases matching TRBD1. Germline V lookup: CDR1 SGDLS, CDR2 YYNGEE. Trimming took 0 bases from V and 0 from J; bases not matched to a gene: 2. This CDR3 contains 15 residues. The CDR3 DNA is TGTGCCAGCAGCGTAGAGGACAGGATGAACACTGAAGCTTTCTTT. Translated, it gives CASSVEDRMNTEAFF.

The sample holds many counts of this clonotype. The J gene is TRBJ2-3, the V gene TRBV10-3; D not resolved. V gave up 5 bases and J gave up 1 base, with 7 bases separating them. Per germline, CDR1 ENHRY and CDR2 SYGVKD. This CDR3 has 13 amino acids. This chain's CDR3 is CAISIDRTDTQYF. The DNA for the CDR3 is TGTGCCATCAGTATCGACCGCACAGATACGCAGTATTTT.

Note on this clonotype: Mismatch with germline at one junction end may stem from a read error. The chain recombines TRBV12-3 or TRBV12-4 with TRBJ1-1; tentatively, D is TRBD1 (5 bases). This CDR3 region has 14 residues. The CDR3 DNA reads TGTGCCGGCAGACTCTCCCCAGGGTCAACTGAAGCTTTCTTT. As protein: CAGRLSPGSTEAFF.

As to this clonotype: A read error may explain this, as a much larger clone is one base away. The rearrangement joins TRBV10-3 to TRBJ2-3; TRBD2 aligns across 13 bases. This CDR3 is 14 amino acids long. CDR1 ENHRY and CDR2 SYGVKD come from the germline V gene. CDR3 nucleotides: TGTGCCACGGGGACTAGCGGGGAGACAGATGCGCAGTATTTT. The encoded protein is CATGTSGETDAQYF.

J is TRBJ2-7 and V is TRBV14; the D gene is possibly TRBD2 (5 bases). Germline V gene sequence: CDR1 SGHDN, CDR2 FVKESK. The CDR3 covers 22 residues. V was clipped by 0 bases and J by 0 bases, with 30 bases between them. This CDR3 reads CASSQDHSGGRDYGYTSYEQYF. DNA for the CDR3: TGTGCCAGCAGCCAAGATCACAGCGGTGGCCGAGACTATGGCTACACCTCCTACGAGCAGTACTTC.

The rearrangement uses TRBV20-1 and TRBJ1-6, with 10 nucleotides matching TRBD1. This CDR3 is built from 15 residues. The J segment lost 8 bases and the V segment lost 4 bases, leaving 8 bases of the junction unmatched. The germline V gene encodes CDR1 DFQATT and CDR2 SNEGSKA (reference sequence). The CDR3 nucleotides read TGCAGTGCTACCACCGGGACAGGGGAGGATTCACCCCTCCACTTT. Translation: CSATTGTGEDSPLHF.

To note about this clonotype: The missing conserved phenylalanine or tryptophan at the end of this CDR3 makes a read error likely. The limits of the CDR3 on the DNA are not certain, so only TCRdb's listed CDR3 is given. V gene TRBV4-3 combines with J gene TRBJ2-2. With termini counted, the CDR3 has 15 amino acids. In germline, CDR1 is LGHNA, CDR2 YSLEER. The CDR3 reads CASSQDPQNTGELVL.

A word on this clonotype: It may be a read error: a sequence one base away is much more abundant. This sequence joins TRBV7-2 and TRBJ2-2; tentative D call: TRBD2 (5 bases). With 4 bases removed from V and 3 bases from J, the gap between germline ends came to 12 bases. This CDR3 is 15 amino acids long. Germline V gene sequence: CDR1 SGHTA, CDR2 FQGNSA. CDR3 sequence (DNA): TGTGCCAGCAGCTCCCCCATTAGCGACACCGGGGAGCTGTTTTTT. This sequence encodes CASSSPISDTGELFF.

The chain uses TRBV7-9 and TRBJ1-1; the D gene is possibly TRBD1 (5 bases). The CDR3 totals 15 residues. Trimming removed 5 bases at V and 6 bases at J, with 19 bases between. Germline CDR1 and CDR2: SEHNR and FQNEAQ (reference sequence). CDR3 amino acids: CASSPRDPTTPEAFF. The CDR3, as DNA: TGTGCCAGCAGCCCCCGGGACCCTACTACCCCTGAAGCTTTCTTT.

The V and J genes are TRBV29-1 and TRBJ1-2; D uncertain. Trimming shortened V by 4 bases and J by 6 bases, and 15 bases separated the two germline ends. The CDR3 contains 13 residues. Germline values: CDR1 SQVTM, CDR2 ANQGSEA. This CDR3 reads CSVAGRLGDGYTF. CDR3 coding DNA: TGCAGCGTTGCGGGCCGTCTCGGCGATGGCTACACCTTC.